Listed below are T cell receptor beta chains from one sample, sequenced in a study of blood T cell repertoires in COVID-19. TCRdb keeps only in-frame clones here, not all; method: immunoSEQ multiplex PCR. In the table there are roughly 180,000 clones, about 90% of which are singletons. The material sequenced was peripheral blood. The receptor source for this set is an older man with active or convalescent COVID-19. Each CDR3 is given with its conserved first and last residue. Fields, in order: J gene, clone size, D gene, V gene, CDR3 protein, CDR3 DNA. A D gene is named only where the DNA matches it firmly. The size field is filled for only some rows; it gives once, few, many or a size class.

TRBJ2-7	-	-	TRBV6-6	CASLGALPLSYEQYF	TGTGCCAGCTTGGGGGCCCTCCCCCTATCCTACGAGCAGTACTTC
TRBJ2-7	-	TRBD1	TRBV27	CASRNDRGYTYEQYF	TGTGCCAGCAGAAACGACAGGGGGTACACCTACGAGCAGTACTTC
TRBJ1-5	-	TRBD1	TRBV19	CASKGQGAGNQPQHF	TGTGCCTCGAAGGGACAGGGGGCCGGCAATCAGCCCCAGCATTTT
TRBJ1-2	-	TRBD1	TRBV19	CASSLSGQGVPWYTF	TGTGCCAGTAGCCTATCCGGACAGGGCGTGCCGTGGTACACCTTC
TRBJ1-1	-	TRBD1	TRBV7-8	CASSIIRGLHTEAFF	TGTGCCAGCAGCATCATCAGGGGGCTGCACACTGAAGCTTTCTTT
TRBJ2-7	-	TRBD1	TRBV19	CASSPPRTGRVEQYF	TGTGCCAGTAGCCCCCCAAGGACAGGGAGAGTTGAGCAGTACTTC
TRBJ2-2	-	TRBD2	TRBV15	CATSITSGRASWTGELFF	TGTGCCACCAGCATTACTAGCGGGAGGGCCAGTTGGACCGGGGAGCTGTTTTTT
TRBJ1-5	-	-	TRBV29-1	CSVGGDFSNQPQHF	TGCAGCGTTGGCGGAGACTTTAGCAATCAGCCCCAGCATTTT
TRBJ2-1	-	-	TRBV10-3	CAISGSGRDHNEQFF	TGTGCCATCAGTGGTTCAGGGCGGGACCACAATGAGCAGTTCTTC
TRBJ1-2	-	-	TRBV9	CADDSPNWGYTF	TGTGCCGACGACAGTCCGAACTGGGGCTACACCTTC
TRBJ2-7	-	-	TRBV9	CASSPRQAVIEQYF	TGTGCCAGCAGCCCCCGCCAAGCCGTTATCGAGCAGTACTTC
TRBJ1-3	-	-	TRBV9	CASSVAGQGNTIYF	TGTGCCAGCAGCGTAGCAGGGCAGGGAAACACCATATATTTT
TRBJ2-2	-	-	TRBV11-3	CASSWGPSGELFF	TGTGCCAGCAGCTGGGGGCCGTCGGGGGAGCTGTTTTTT
TRBJ2-7	-	-	TRBV28	CASSLGLRALTYEQYF	TGTGCCAGCAGTTTAGGACTAAGGGCGTTAACCTACGAGCAGTACTTC
TRBJ1-6	-	-	TRBV9	CASSVDTRNSPLHF	TGTGCCAGCAGCGTGGACACTCGAAATTCACCCCTCCACTTT
TRBJ1-6	-	TRBD1	TRBV9	CASSATTGVNSPLHF	TGTGCCAGCAGCGCCACGACAGGGGTGAATTCACCCCTCCACTTT
TRBJ2-7	-	TRBD1	TRBV30	CAWSVGTGAYEQYF	TGTGCCTGGAGTGTAGGGACAGGGGCCTACGAGCAGTACTTC
TRBJ1-6	-	TRBD1	TRBV6-6	CASRSGTGAANSPLHF	TGTGCCAGCAGATCCGGGACAGGGGCAGCTAATTCACCCCTCCACTTT
TRBJ1-2	few	-	TRBV10-3	CAISEDRSYGYTF	TGTGCCATCAGTGAGGACAGATCCTATGGCTACACCTTC
TRBJ2-1	few	TRBD1	TRBV6-2/TRBV6-3	CASSYPGGRGNEQFF	TGTGCCAGCAGTTACCCAGGGGGTAGGGGCAATGAGCAGTTCTTC
TRBJ1-2	-	TRBD1	TRBV2	CASRPGQARGYTF	TGTGCCAGCAGGCCCGGACAGGCCCGAGGCTACACCTTC
TRBJ2-7	few	-	TRBV14	CASSRGAARAPHYEQYF	TGTGCCAGCAGCCGCGGAGCGGCGAGGGCCCCCCACTACGAGCAGTACTTC
TRBJ2-7	-	-	TRBV12-2	CASPLTRGYEQYF	TGTGCAAGTCCCTTGACCCGCGGGTACGAGCAGTACTTC
TRBJ2-5	-	-	TRBV27	CASSPPPPPGTPQYF	TGTGCCAGCAGCCCACCCCCCCCGCCCGGTACGCCCCAGTACTTC
TRBJ2-4	-	TRBD2	TRBV28	CASSPAGGVNIQYF	TGTGCCAGCAGTCCCGCGGGAGGGGTAAACATTCAGTACTTC
TRBJ1-2	-	TRBD1	TRBV28	CASTRQGTAGIYGYTF	TGTGCCAGCACAAGACAGGGGACGGCGGGGATCTATGGCTACACCTTC
TRBJ2-1	-	-	TRBV7-3	CASSLVRGSYNEQFF	TGTGCCAGCAGCTTGGTCCGGGGCTCCTACAATGAGCAGTTCTTC
TRBJ2-7	few	TRBD2	TRBV2	CAIRTSGIAGEQYF	TGTGCCATACGGACTAGCGGGATTGCTGGGGAGCAGTACTTC
TRBJ2-2	-	TRBD1	TRBV11-2	CASSLDRGQTGELFF	TGTGCCAGCAGCCTGGACAGGGGTCAGACCGGGGAGCTGTTTTTT
TRBJ2-3	-	-	TRBV2	CASSEISFSTDTQYF	TGTGCCAGCAGTGAAATTAGCTTTAGCACAGATACGCAGTATTTT
TRBJ2-5	-	-	TRBV7-2	CASSLNTGFSTETQYF	TGTGCCAGCAGCTTAAACACAGGGTTCTCTACAGAGACCCAGTACTTC
TRBJ2-7	few	TRBD1	TRBV25-1	CASSETGGAGRSYEQYF	TGTGCCAGCAGTGAAACAGGGGGCGCCGGAAGGTCCTACGAGCAGTACTTC
TRBJ1-6	-	-	TRBV4-1	CASSQDPAGGTRSPLHF	TGCGCCAGCAGCCAAGATCCCGCTGGGGGGACTCGTTCACCCCTCCACTTT
TRBJ1-1	-	TRBD1	TRBV30	CAWRAGTGVTEAFF	TGTGCCTGGAGAGCCGGGACAGGGGTGACTGAAGCTTTCTTT
TRBJ2-2	-	-	TRBV11-2	CASSRNNGIGELFF	TGTGCCAGCAGTCGAAATAACGGGATCGGGGAGCTGTTTTTT
TRBJ2-1	once	TRBD2	TRBV5-5	CASSLRASGGAEGEQFF	TGTGCCAGCAGCTTGAGGGCTAGCGGGGGGGCCGAGGGTGAGCAGTTCTTC
TRBJ2-2	-	TRBD2	TRBV7-6	CASSYGLAVNTGELFF	TGTGCCAGCAGCTATGGACTAGCGGTTAACACCGGGGAGCTGTTTTTT
TRBJ1-4	-	-	TRBV6-5	CASSYSGRQEDEKLFF	TGTGCCAGCAGTTACTCGGGTCGACAGGAGGATGAAAAACTGTTTTTT
TRBJ1-1	few	-	TRBV6-5	CASRKPGGMNTEAFF	TGTGCCAGCAGGAAACCCGGGGGGATGAACACTGAAGCTTTCTTT
TRBJ2-3	-	-	TRBV15	CATSREQGPYTDTQYF	TGTGCCACCAGCAGAGAGCAGGGTCCTTACACAGATACGCAGTATTTT